The source of this T cell receptor beta chain is a study of blood T cell repertoires in COVID-19 (dated by TCRdb to the early 2020s). Regarding the research as a whole: Collaborator samples came from the United States, Italy and Spain and covered acute and convalescent phases of COVID-19. Where HLA class I and class II types were available, the types were taken from metadata supplied by the sample provider, not from assay-based typing. Subjects who had been exposed to COVID-19, were actively infected with it, or had recovered from it provided the deeply sampled blood TCRbeta repertoires that made up the dataset. Nearly every sample came with metadata listing a de-identified subject ID, COVID-19 status, age in years and sex. The prospective study material was composed of cDNA or gDNA derived from T cells, B-cell-depleted T cells, or PBMCs. Samples came from the ongoing ImmuneRACE study (first 160 participants) plus 1,254 subjects from 6 global collaborators. A freely available public database, intended as a resource for researchers studying the immune response to SARS-CoV-2, is where the repertoires were released.

Collaborating institutions collected whole blood in K2EDTA tubes following their own protocols. Collaborator samples were shipped for TCRbeta analysis as frozen whole blood, isolated PBMCs, or DNA extracted from either sample type. Cut back by 5 bases and 5 bases, the V and J ends lie 21 bases apart. The CDR3 runs 15 residues from the cysteine to the phenylalanine. Left in the record is the CDR3 DNA by itself, 45 bases read in frame from the first base. From the germline V gene (reference sequence), CDR1 is GTSNPN and CDR2 is SVGIG. This clone was counted once. Which antigen it targets is not known. The record has no base qualities; no much larger clone is one base away. Here is what the overall study found, with its caveats: Clinical and demographic metadata were provided uncurated, with the amount varying by source and participant.

The immunoSEQ Assay, a bias-controlled multiplex PCR, was used to amplify TCRbeta CDR3 regions from genomic DNA. Concerning the study's data processing: The number of nucleated cells in each sample was estimated from the amplification of reference gene primers within the assay. To quantify the absolute abundance of each unique TCRbeta CDR3 rearrangement, sequence reads were collapsed and filtered. For each sample, productive Simpson clonality was calculated as the square root of Simpson's diversity index across productive rearrangements. In its TCRdb copy, this immuneACCESS table keeps in-frame sequences only and misses some clones. Where compared with another copy, unresolved V genes explain less than half of these, and the others have no known cause. The DNA gave D and trimming, while V, J and clone size come from that table. The sample includes 200,000 or so clones, with about 90% observed a single time. The ten largest clones take up over 1.5% of the sample.

The sequenced material came from peripheral blood. This receptor was obtained from a man in his forties with active or convalescent COVID-19. The chain is encoded by TRBV30 joined to TRBJ1-1; a tentative D match to TRBD1 spans 6 bases. CDR3 region: CAWADSSWGGTEAFF. Here is the DNA: TGTGCCTGGGCGGACAGTTCGTGGGGTGGAACTGAAGCTTTCTTT.